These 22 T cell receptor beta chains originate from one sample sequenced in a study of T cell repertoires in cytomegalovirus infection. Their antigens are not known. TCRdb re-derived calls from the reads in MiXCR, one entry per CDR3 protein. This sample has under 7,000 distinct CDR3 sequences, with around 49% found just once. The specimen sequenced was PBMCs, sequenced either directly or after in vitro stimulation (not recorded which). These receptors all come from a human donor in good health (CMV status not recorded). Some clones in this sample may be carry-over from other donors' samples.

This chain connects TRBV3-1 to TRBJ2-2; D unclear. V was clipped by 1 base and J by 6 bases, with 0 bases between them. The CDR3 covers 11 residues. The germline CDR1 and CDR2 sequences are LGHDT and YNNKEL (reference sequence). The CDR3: CASSQAGELFF. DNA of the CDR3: TGTGCCAGCAGCCAAGCCGGGGAGCTGTTTTTT. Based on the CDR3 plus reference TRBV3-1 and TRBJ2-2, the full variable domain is DTAVSQTPKYLVTQMGNDKSIKCEQNLGHDTMYWYKQDSKKFLKIMFSYNNKELIINETVPNRFSPKSPDKAHLNLHINSLELGDSAVYFCASSQAGELFFGEGSRLTVL.

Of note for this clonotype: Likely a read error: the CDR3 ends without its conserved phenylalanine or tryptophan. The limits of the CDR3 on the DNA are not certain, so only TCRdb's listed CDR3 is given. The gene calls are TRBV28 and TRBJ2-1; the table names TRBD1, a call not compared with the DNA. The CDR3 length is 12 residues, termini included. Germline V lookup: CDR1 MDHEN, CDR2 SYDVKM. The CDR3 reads CASSFGTVRQLL.

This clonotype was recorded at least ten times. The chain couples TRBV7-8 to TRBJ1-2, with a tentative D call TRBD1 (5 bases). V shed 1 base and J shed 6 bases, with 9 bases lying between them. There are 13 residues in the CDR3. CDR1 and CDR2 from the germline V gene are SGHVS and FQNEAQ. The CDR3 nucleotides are TGTGCCAGCAGCTTAGGACAGCGAGATGGCTACACCTTC. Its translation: CASSLGQRDGYTF.

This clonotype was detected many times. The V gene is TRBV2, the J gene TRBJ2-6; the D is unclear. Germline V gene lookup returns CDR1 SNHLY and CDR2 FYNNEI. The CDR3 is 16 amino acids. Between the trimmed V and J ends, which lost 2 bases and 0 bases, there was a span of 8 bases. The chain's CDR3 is CASSEIGFSGANVLTF. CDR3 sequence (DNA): TGTGCCAGCAGTGAAATTGGATTCTCTGGGGCCAACGTCCTGACTTTC.

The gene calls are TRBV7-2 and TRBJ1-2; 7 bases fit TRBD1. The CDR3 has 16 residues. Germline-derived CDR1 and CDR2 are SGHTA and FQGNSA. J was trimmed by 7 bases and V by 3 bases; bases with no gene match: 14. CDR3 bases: TGTGCCAGCAGCTTCACGGTTTTGACAGGGATCGGTGGCTACACCTTC. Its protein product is CASSFTVLTGIGGYTF. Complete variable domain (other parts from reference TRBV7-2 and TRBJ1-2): GAGVSQSPSNKVTEKGKDVELRCDPISGHTALYWYRQSLGQGLEFLIYFQGNSAPDKSGLPSDRFSAERTGGSVSTLTIQRTQQEDSAVYLCASSFTVLTGIGGYTFGSGTRLTVV.

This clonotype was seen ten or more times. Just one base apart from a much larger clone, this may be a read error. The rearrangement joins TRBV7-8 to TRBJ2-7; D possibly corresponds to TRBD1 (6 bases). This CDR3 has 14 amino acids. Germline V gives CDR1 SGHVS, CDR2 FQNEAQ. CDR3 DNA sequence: TGTGCCAGCAGCTGGGACACCCCTTTCTACGGGCAGTACTTC. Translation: CASSWDTPFYGQYF.

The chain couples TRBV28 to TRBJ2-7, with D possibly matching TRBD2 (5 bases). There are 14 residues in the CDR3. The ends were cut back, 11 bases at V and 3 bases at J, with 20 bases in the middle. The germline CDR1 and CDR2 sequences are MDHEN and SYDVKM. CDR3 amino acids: CALNPPQLDYEQYF. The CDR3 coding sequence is TGTGCCCTCAATCCCCCCCAACTAGACTACGAGCAGTACTTC.

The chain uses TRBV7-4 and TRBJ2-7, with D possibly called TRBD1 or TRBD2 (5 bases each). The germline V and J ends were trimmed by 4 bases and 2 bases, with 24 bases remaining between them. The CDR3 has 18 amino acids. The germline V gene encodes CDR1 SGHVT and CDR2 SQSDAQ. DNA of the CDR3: TGTGCCAGCAGCTCTCCCGGGACGGTGTCAGCGACCACCTACGAGCAGTACTTC. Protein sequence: CASSSPGTVSATTYEQYF.

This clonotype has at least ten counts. For the CDR3, the DNA is TGTGCCAGCATCTGGGACACCCCTTGCTACGAGCAGTACTTC. Protein sequence: CASIWDTPCYEQYF. V and J are TRBV7-8 and TRBJ2-7; D perhaps matches TRBD1 (6 bases). V was clipped by 7 bases and J by 3 bases, with 16 bases between them. The CDR3 has 14 amino acids. CDR1 and CDR2 from the germline V gene are SGHVS and FQNEAQ.

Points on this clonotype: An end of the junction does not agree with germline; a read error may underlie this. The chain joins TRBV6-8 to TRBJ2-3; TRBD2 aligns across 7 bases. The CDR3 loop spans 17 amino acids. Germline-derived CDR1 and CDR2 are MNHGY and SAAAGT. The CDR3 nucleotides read TGTGCCAGCTGTTACTCAGCGCTAGCGGTAGATTCAGATACGCAGTATTTT. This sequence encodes CASCYSALAVDSDTQYF.

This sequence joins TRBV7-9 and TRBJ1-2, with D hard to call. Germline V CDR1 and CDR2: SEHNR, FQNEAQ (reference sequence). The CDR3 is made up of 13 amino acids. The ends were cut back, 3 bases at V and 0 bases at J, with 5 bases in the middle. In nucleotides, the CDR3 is TGTGCCAGCAGCTTTTCCTCTAACTATGGCTACACCTTC. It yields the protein CASSFSSNYGYTF.

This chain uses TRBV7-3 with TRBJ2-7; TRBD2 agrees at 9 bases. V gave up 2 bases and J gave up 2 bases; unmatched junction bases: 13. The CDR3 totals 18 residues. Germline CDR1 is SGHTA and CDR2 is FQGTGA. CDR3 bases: TGTGCCAGCAGCTTACAAGCGAATGCGGGGGGGATTACCTACGAGCAGTACTTC. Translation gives CASSLQANAGGITYEQYF.

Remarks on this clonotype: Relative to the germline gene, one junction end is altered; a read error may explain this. CDR3 region: CASSQTRDTNYGYTF. CDR3 nucleotides: TGTGCCAGCAGCCAGACCCGGGACACTAACTATGGCTACACCTTC. The V gene is TRBV4-1, the J gene TRBJ1-2; weak D call: TRBD1 (6 bases). This CDR3 has 15 amino acids. From germline, CDR1 is MGHRA and CDR2 YSYEKL.

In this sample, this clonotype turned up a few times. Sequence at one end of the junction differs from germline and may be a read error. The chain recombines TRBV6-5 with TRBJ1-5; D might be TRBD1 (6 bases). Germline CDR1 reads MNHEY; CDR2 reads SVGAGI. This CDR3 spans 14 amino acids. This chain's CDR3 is CSSSMGHKNQPHHF. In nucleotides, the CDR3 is TGTTCCAGCAGCATGGGACATAAGAATCAGCCCCATCATTTT.

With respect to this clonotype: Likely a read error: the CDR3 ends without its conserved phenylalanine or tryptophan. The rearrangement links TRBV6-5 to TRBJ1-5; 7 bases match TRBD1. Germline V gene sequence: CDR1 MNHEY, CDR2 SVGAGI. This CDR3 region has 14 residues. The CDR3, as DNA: TGTGGCAGCAGCATGGGACAGAATAATCAGCCCCAGCATGTT. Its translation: CGSSMGQNNQPQHV.

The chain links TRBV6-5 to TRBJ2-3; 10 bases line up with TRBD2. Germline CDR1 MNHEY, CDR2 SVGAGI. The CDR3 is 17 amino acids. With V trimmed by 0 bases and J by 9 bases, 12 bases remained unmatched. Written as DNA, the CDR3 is TGTGCCAGCAGTTACTCCGCGCTAGCGGGAGATGCAGTGACGCAGTATTTT. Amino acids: CASSYSALAGDAVTQYF.

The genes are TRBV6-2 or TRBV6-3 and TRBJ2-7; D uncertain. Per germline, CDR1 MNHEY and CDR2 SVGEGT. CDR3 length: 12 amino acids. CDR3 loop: CSRSYPPPEQYF. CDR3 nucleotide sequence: TGTTCACGCAGTTACCCACCTCCAGAGCAGTACTTC.

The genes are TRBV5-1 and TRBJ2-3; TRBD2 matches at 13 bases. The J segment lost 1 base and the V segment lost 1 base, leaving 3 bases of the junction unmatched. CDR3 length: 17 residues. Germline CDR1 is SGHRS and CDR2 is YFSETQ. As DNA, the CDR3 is TGCGCCAGCAGCTTGACTAGCGGGGGGGCCGGCACAGATACGCAGTATTTT. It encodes CASSLTSGGAGTDTQYF.

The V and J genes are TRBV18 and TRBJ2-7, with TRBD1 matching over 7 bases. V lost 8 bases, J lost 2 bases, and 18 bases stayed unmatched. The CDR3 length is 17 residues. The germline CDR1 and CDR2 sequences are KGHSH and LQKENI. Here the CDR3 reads CASLGTDLFGVTYEQYF. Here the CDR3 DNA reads TGTGCCAGCCTAGGGACAGACCTGTTCGGCGTTACCTACGAGCAGTACTTC.

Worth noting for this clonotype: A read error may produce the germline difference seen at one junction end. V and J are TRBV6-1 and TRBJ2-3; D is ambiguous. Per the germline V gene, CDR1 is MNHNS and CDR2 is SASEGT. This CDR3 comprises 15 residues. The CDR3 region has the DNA TGTGCCATCAGTTCTACATATGGCTCTTGGTATACGCCGTATTTT. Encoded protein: CAISSTYGSWYTPYF.

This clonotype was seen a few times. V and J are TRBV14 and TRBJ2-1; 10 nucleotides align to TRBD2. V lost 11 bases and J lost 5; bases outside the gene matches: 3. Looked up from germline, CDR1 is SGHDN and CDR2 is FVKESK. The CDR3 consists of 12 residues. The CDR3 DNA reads TGTGCCTCTAGCGGGAGTCACAATGAGCAGTTCTTC. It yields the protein CASSGSHNEQFF.

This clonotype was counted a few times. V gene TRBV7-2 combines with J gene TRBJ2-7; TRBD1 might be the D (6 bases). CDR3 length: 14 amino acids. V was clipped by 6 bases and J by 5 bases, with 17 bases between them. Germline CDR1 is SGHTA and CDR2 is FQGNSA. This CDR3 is CASRWDNTDDEQYF. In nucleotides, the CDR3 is TGTGCCAGCAGATGGGACAACACTGACGACGAGCAGTACTTC.